The 21 T cell receptor beta chains in this list originate from one sample, sequenced in a study of OX40 agonist ivuxolimab in advanced cancers. The table came from immunoSEQ multiplex PCR; TCRdb's copy has only in-frame clones and leaves some out. The sample carries approximately 79,000 clones, around 90% recorded once. This material consisted of CD4+ or CD8+ T cells sorted from blood, taken in a trial of the OX40 agonist ivuxolimab. Every receptor here comes from an adult with an advanced solid tumor such as melanoma, head and neck, liver or kidney cancer.

This chain joins TRBV29-1 and TRBJ1-1; D unclear. Trimming removed 5 bases from V and 1 base from J, with 11 bases in between. This CDR3 comprises 13 residues. Germline CDR1 and CDR2: SQVTM and ANQGSEA. This CDR3 reads CSVCRMANTEAFF. The CDR3 DNA follows: TGCAGCGTTTGCCGGATGGCGAACACTGAAGCTTTCTTT.

The chain employs TRBV28 and TRBJ1-5, with D perhaps TRBD1 (5 bases). Per germline, CDR1 MDHEN and CDR2 SYDVKM. V dropped 8 bases and J dropped 6 bases, with 20 bases sitting between them. This CDR3 is 15 amino acids long. The CDR3 sequence is CASCQRGRGGQPQHF. Here the CDR3 DNA reads TGTGCCAGCTGTCAGCGGGGACGAGGAGGTCAGCCCCAGCATTTT.

The rearrangement links TRBV7-2 to TRBJ2-3; D call uncertain. This CDR3 region has 12 residues. Per germline, CDR1 SGHTA and CDR2 FQGNSA. V lost 6 bases and J lost 2, with 6 bases in between. CDR3 sequence (DNA): TGTGCCAGCAGACTCCTCACAGATACGCAGTATTTT. Its protein product is CASRLLTDTQYF.

To note about this clone: One end of the junction does not line up with germline, which may come from a read error. The V and J genes are TRBV5-1 and TRBJ2-6; 7 nucleotides match TRBD1. Germline CDR1 SGHRS, CDR2 YFSETQ. There are 17 residues in the CDR3. The CDR3 region is CASSLEGASSGANVLTF. In DNA, the CDR3 is TGCGCCAGCAGCTTGGAGGGGGCAAGCTCTGGAGCCAACGTCCTGACTTTC.

The chain employs TRBV10-3 and TRBJ2-5, with 11 bases fitting TRBD1. Germline lookup yields CDR1 ENHRY and CDR2 SYGVKD. Unmatched junction bases numbered 4, after V lost 6 bases and J lost 4 bases. The CDR3 totals 14 residues. This CDR3 is CAIRKGQGVETQYF. CDR3 nucleotides: TGTGCCATCAGGAAGGGACAGGGGGTAGAGACCCAGTACTTC.

The CDR3 region is CKGAEAFF. The CDR3 nucleotides are TGCAAGGGCGCTGAAGCTTTCTTT. The V gene is TRBV20-1, the J gene TRBJ1-1; no definite D call. The CDR3 spans 8 residues. The germline CDR1 and CDR2 sequences are DFQATT and SNEGSKA (reference sequence).

The rearrangement joins TRBV6-1 to TRBJ2-6, with TRBD2 matching 11 bases. There are 18 residues in the CDR3. Germline V gene data show CDR1 as MNHNS and CDR2 as SASEGT. Trimming removed 0 bases from V and 3 bases from J; junction bases left unmatched: 4. The CDR3 is CASSEAVLAGGGANVLTF. CDR3 DNA: TGTGCCAGCAGTGAAGCGGTCCTAGCGGGGGGTGGGGCCAACGTCCTGACTTTC.

In its sample, this clone was seen once. This chain links TRBV19 with TRBJ1-1; D unresolved. The length of the CDR3 is 13 residues. Trimming cost V 1 base and J 3 bases, with 6 bases left between them. The germline V gene encodes CDR1 LNHDA and CDR2 SQIVND (reference sequence). The CDR3 DNA reads TGTGCCAGTAGTATAGGACGGGACACTGAAGCTTTCTTT. Protein sequence: CASSIGRDTEAFF.

V is TRBV5-4 and J is TRBJ2-5; perhaps D is TRBD1 or TRBD2 (5 bases each). CDR3 length equals 18 residues. CDR1 is SGHNT and CDR2 is YYREEE in the germline V gene (reference sequence). Trimming took off 4 bases at V and 1 base at J, with 23 bases between the two ends. The CDR3 region is CASSPSGSVPRPQETQYF. Written as DNA, the CDR3 is TGTGCCAGCAGCCCCTCAGGGAGTGTCCCTCGCCCCCAAGAGACCCAGTACTTC.

The chain links TRBV6-5 to TRBJ1-4; tentatively, D is TRBD1 (5 bases). The length of the CDR3 is 15 residues. CDR1 and CDR2 (germline): MNHEY, SVGAGI. Deletions cut 0 bases from V and 5 bases from J, with 10 bases between. The CDR3 reads CASSYSSGGNEKLFF. CDR3 coding DNA: TGTGCCAGCAGTTACTCGTCGGGGGGAAATGAAAAACTGTTTTTT.

As regards this clone: Distinct nucleotide sequences in the sample also encode this CDR3. V and J are TRBV5-4 and TRBJ2-5; 7 positions agree with TRBD1. The V gene's germline CDR1 is SGHNT and CDR2 YYREEE (reference sequence). Losses at the gene ends were 1 base for V and 9 bases for J; bases not matched to a gene: 9. The CDR3 consists of 14 residues. CDR3 DNA sequence: TGTGCCAGCAGCTTGCTACAGGGGCCGGCATCCCAGTACTTC. Protein sequence: CASSLLQGPASQYF.

The chain uses TRBV6-1 and TRBJ1-2; 10 nucleotides align to TRBD1. Germline CDR1 and CDR2: MNHNS and SASEGT. The J segment lost 2 bases and the V segment lost 2 bases, leaving 2 bases of the junction unmatched. This CDR3 is 15 amino acids long. CDR3 region: CASSERTGGNYGYTF. Written as DNA, the CDR3 is TGTGCCAGCAGTGAACGGACAGGGGGAAACTATGGCTACACCTTC.

The chain carries TRBV2 and TRBJ2-7; D is unresolved. This CDR3 is 13 amino acids long. CDR1 is SNHLY, CDR2 FYNNEI, per germline. V was shortened by 6 bases and J by 1 base, with 10 bases between the two germline ends. The CDR3 nucleotides are TGTGCCAGCAGCACCGACGGTTCCTACGAGCAGTACTTC. Amino acid sequence: CASSTDGSYEQYF.

This clone was counted a few times. This rearrangement joins TRBV29-1 to TRBJ1-1; TRBD1 aligns across 7 bases. V shed 7 bases, J shed 4 bases, and the junction held 12 bases outside the gene matches. The CDR3 runs 14 residues. CDR1 and CDR2 (germline): SQVTM, ANQGSEA. CDR3 loop: CSARTAGGTTEAFF. CDR3 coding DNA: TGCAGCGCCCGGACAGCAGGGGGGACCACTGAAGCTTTCTTT.

The V and J genes are TRBV5-4 and TRBJ2-7; no clear D gene. Per the germline V gene, CDR1 is SGHNT and CDR2 is YYREEE (reference sequence). The germline V and J ends were trimmed by 4 bases and 3 bases, with 14 bases remaining between them. The CDR3 has 14 amino acids. This CDR3 reads CASSPDNFLYEQYF. CDR3 nucleotides: TGTGCCAGCAGCCCTGACAATTTCCTCTACGAGCAGTACTTC.

In this sample, this clone turned up once. The gene calls are TRBV13 and TRBJ2-3; TRBD2 matches at 12 bases. The CDR3 contains 16 residues. The junction had 4 bases not matched to a gene; V was cut back by 4 bases and J by 2 bases. From germline, CDR1 is PRHDT and CDR2 FYEKMQ (reference sequence). CDR3 DNA: TGTGCCAGCAGCTCTCGGACTAGCGGGGCCACAGATACGCAGTATTTT. Its translation is CASSSRTSGATDTQYF.

This clone was detected only once. The V and J genes are TRBV27 and TRBJ1-6, with unresolved D. The CDR3 runs 15 residues. Germline V gene data show CDR1 as MNHEY and CDR2 as SMNVEV (reference sequence). Deletions cut 6 bases from V and 6 bases from J, with 15 bases between. CDR3 residues: CASSPDTVSNSPLHF. CDR3 nucleotide sequence: TGTGCCAGCAGCCCCGACACAGTCTCTAATTCACCCCTCCACTTT.

The chain links TRBV7-2 to TRBJ1-6; no definite D call. The CDR3 is 14 residues long. Germline lookup yields CDR1 SGHTA and CDR2 FQGNSA. Trimming shortened V by 6 bases and J by 7 bases, and 13 bases separated the two germline ends. The CDR3 here is CASSQQRANSPLHF. CDR3 bases: TGTGCCAGCAGTCAACAGAGGGCAAATTCACCCCTCCACTTT. Complete variable domain (other parts from reference TRBV7-2 and TRBJ1-6): GAGVSQSPSNKVTEKGKDVELRCDPISGHTALYWYRQSLGQGLEFLIYFQGNSAPDKSGLPSDRFSAERTGGSVSTLTIQRTQQEDSAVYLCASSQQRANSPLHFGNGTRLTVT.

The chain carries TRBV6-4 and TRBJ2-4; tentative D call: TRBD2 (5 bases). The CDR3 covers 17 residues. Per the germline V gene, CDR1 is MRHNA and CDR2 is SNTAGT. V lost 6 bases, J lost 3 bases, and 21 bases lay in between. The CDR3 DNA follows: TGTGCCAGCAGAAACCTTTTGTGGAGGACGAGCAAAAACATTCAGTACTTC. Protein product: CASRNLLWRTSKNIQYF.

CDR3 sequence (DNA): TGTGCCAGCAGCTTGCTGCGGGACAGGGAAGAGACCCAGTACTTC. The encoded protein is CASSLLRDREETQYF. The gene calls are TRBV5-6 and TRBJ2-5; the match to TRBD1 covers 9 bases. Germline V gene lookup returns CDR1 SGHDT and CDR2 YYEEEE. The CDR3 length is 15 residues. Trimming removed 1 base from V and 3 bases from J; junction bases left unmatched: 4. The whole variable domain, filled in from reference TRBV5-6 and TRBJ2-5, reads DAGVTQSPTHLIKTRGQQVTLRCSPKSGHDTVSWYQQALGQGPQFIFQYYEEEERQRGNFPDRFSGHQFPNYSSELNVNALLLGDSALYLCASSLLRDREETQYFGPGTRLLVL.

V usage is TRBV13 and J usage is TRBJ1-2, with D maybe TRBD1 (6 bases). Germline V gene data show CDR1 as PRHDT and CDR2 as FYEKMQ (reference sequence). The CDR3 is made up of 14 amino acids. The V end was cut by 3 bases, the J end by 7 bases, with 15 bases between. The CDR3 loop reads CASSFSDSPFGYTF. CDR3 bases: TGTGCCAGCAGCTTTTCGGACAGCCCCTTTGGCTACACCTTC.